The 26 T cell receptor beta chains presented below share a single source sample, sequenced in a study of shared clonotypes between healthy human individuals. The protocol was immunoSEQ multiplex PCR, while the TCRdb copy is restricted to in-frame clones and leaves out a portion. The table shows under 2.5 million clones, with roughly 92% occurring only once. The sample taken for sequencing was naive CD4+ T cells from PBMCs. Subset meaning: CD45RA+ positively selected. Receptor source: a man aged 18 to 29 in good health. Some clones in this sample may be carry-over from other donors' samples.

The genes are TRBV5-6 and TRBJ2-5, with D possibly matching TRBD1 (6 bases). V was pared by 4 bases and J by 7 bases, with 14 bases between. Germline lookup yields CDR1 SGHDT and CDR2 YYEEEE. The CDR3 is made up of 13 amino acids. Written as DNA, the CDR3 is TGTGCCAGCAGCCGAAACAGGGTAGGGACCCAGTACTTC. This encodes CASSRNRVGTQYF.

The chain combines TRBV6-5 with TRBJ1-2; TRBD1 aligns across 9 bases. V dropped 6 bases and J dropped 8; count of bases not matched to a gene: 10. This CDR3 has 14 amino acids. Germline-derived CDR1 and CDR2 are MNHEY and SVGAGI. The chain's CDR3 is CASSRTDRGGGYTF. CDR3 sequence (DNA): TGTGCCAGCAGCCGAACTGACAGGGGGGGCGGCTACACCTTC.

V and J are TRBV20-1 and TRBJ2-5; no reliable D call. The J call is doubtful: the DNA matches TRBJ2-7 better. The CDR3 is made up of 11 amino acids. Germline assignment: CDR1 DFQATT and CDR2 SNEGSKA (reference sequence). The CDR3 is CSAPAPPEQYF. The CDR3 DNA is TGCAGTGCACCCGCCCCCCCCGAGCAGTACTTC.

This clone was detected once. The chain recombines TRBV6-6 with TRBJ2-1; the D gene is possibly TRBD1 (5 bases). V gave up 8 bases and J gave up 1 base, with 15 bases separating them. CDR1 MNHNY and CDR2 SVGAGI come from the germline V gene (reference sequence). The CDR3 is 15 amino acids. The CDR3 reads CASARGRDSYNEQFF. In DNA form, the CDR3 reads TGTGCCAGCGCTCGAGGCAGGGATTCCTACAATGAGCAGTTCTTC.

The chain joins TRBV7-2 to TRBJ2-5; 8 bases fit TRBD2. In germline, CDR1 is SGHTA, CDR2 FQGNSA. This CDR3 comprises 16 residues. Losses at the gene ends were 5 bases for V and 5 bases for J; bases not matched to a gene: 13. For the CDR3, the DNA is TGTGCCAGCAGCCCCCGGGGCGGGAGGCGTAACGAGACCCAGTACTTC. Translating gives CASSPRGGRRNETQYF.

The chain recombines TRBV6-1 with TRBJ1-4; D is perhaps TRBD1 (6 bases). V was shortened by 10 bases and J by 8 bases, with 20 bases between the two germline ends. The CDR3 has 14 amino acids. Germline assignment: CDR1 MNHNS and CDR2 SASEGT. The CDR3 sequence is CATHRDTYREKLFF. The CDR3 DNA is TGTGCCACCCACCGGGACACTTATCGAGAAAAACTGTTTTTT.

The CDR3 protein is CASSPTGSHMTTNEKLFF. The CDR3 nucleotides are TGTGCCAGCAGCCCGACCGGGTCCCACATGACGACTAATGAAAAACTGTTTTTT. The chain recombines TRBV28 with TRBJ1-4; no reliable D call. This CDR3 has 18 residues. V lost 6 bases and J 2 bases, leaving 22 bases between the germline ends. CDR1 MDHEN and CDR2 SYDVKM come from the germline V gene.

The chain is built from TRBV10-3 and TRBJ1-2, with TRBD1 as a possible D gene (5 bases). The CDR3 has 14 amino acids. V was clipped by 3 bases and J by 0 bases, with 8 bases between them. Germline assignment: CDR1 ENHRY and CDR2 SYGVKD. CDR3 in DNA: TGTGCCATCAGTGATGGGGGGACTAACTATGGCTACACCTTC. Translated, it gives CAISDGGTNYGYTF.

The chain couples TRBV29-1 to TRBJ1-5; D perhaps matches TRBD1 (6 bases). The ends were cut back, 4 bases at V and 5 bases at J, with 12 bases in the middle. Germline lookup yields CDR1 SQVTM and CDR2 ANQGSEA. The CDR3 is 13 residues long. This CDR3 reads CSVGGGSDQPQHF. The CDR3 nucleotides read TGCAGCGTTGGTGGGGGCTCAGATCAGCCCCAGCATTTT.

This chain links TRBV5-4 with TRBJ2-3; 8 positions match TRBD2. The CDR3 totals 14 residues. In germline, CDR1 is SGHNT, CDR2 YYREEE (reference sequence). V gave up 1 base and J gave up 5 bases; unmatched junction bases: 3. CDR3 coding DNA: TGTGCCAGCAGCTTGAGCCTAGCGGGAGATACGCAGTATTTT. It yields the protein CASSLSLAGDTQYF.

The chain links TRBV30 to TRBJ2-1; the D gene is possibly TRBD1 (6 bases). Trimming stripped 4 bases from V and 1 base from J, with 14 bases between. This CDR3 has 15 residues. Looked up from germline, CDR1 is GTSNPN and CDR2 is SVGIG (reference sequence). The CDR3 nucleotides read TGTGCCTGGACGTCCACAGGGTCATCCTACAATGAGCAGTTCTTC. Its translation: CAWTSTGSSYNEQFF.

This chain's CDR3 is CAWSVSQGNYGYTF. CDR3 coding DNA: TGTGCCTGGAGTGTCTCCCAGGGGAACTATGGCTACACCTTC. This chain connects TRBV30 to TRBJ1-2, with D perhaps TRBD1 (6 bases). Germline assignment: CDR1 GTSNPN and CDR2 SVGIG (reference sequence). CDR3 length: 14 residues. V was pared by 0 bases and J by 2 bases, with 10 bases between.

The chain joins TRBV29-1 to TRBJ2-1; D call uncertain. CDR1 is SQVTM and CDR2 is ANQGSEA in the germline V gene. The length of the CDR3 is 14 residues. V dropped 4 bases and J dropped 10 bases, with 20 bases sitting between them. CDR3 region: CSVGAGLGVGEQFF. The CDR3, as DNA: TGCAGCGTTGGGGCCGGCCTTGGGGTTGGGGAGCAGTTCTTC.

The CDR3 nucleotides are TGTGCCAGCAGCTGGGACAGGGGGCGGATCACTGAAGCTTTCTTT. As protein: CASSWDRGRITEAFF. The chain uses TRBV11-2 and TRBJ1-1, with 12 bases that match TRBD1. The germline V gene encodes CDR1 SGHAT and CDR2 FQNNGV. The CDR3 is 15 amino acids. V shed 4 bases, J shed 4 bases, and the junction held 4 bases outside the gene matches.

The chain is built from TRBV5-1 and TRBJ1-2, with unresolved D. V gave up 6 bases and J gave up 8 bases, with 14 bases separating them. Per germline, CDR1 SGHRS and CDR2 YFSETQ. The CDR3 length is 12 residues. As DNA, the CDR3 is TGCGCCAGCAAGCGGGGTGTGGGCGGCTACACCTTC. Its translation: CASKRGVGGYTF.

The chain has TRBV6-6 and TRBJ2-7; TRBD1 matches at 12 bases. V lost 6 bases, J lost 6 bases, and 6 bases stayed unmatched. This CDR3 has 14 amino acids. Germline-derived CDR1 and CDR2 are MNHNY and SVGAGI (reference sequence). The CDR3 sequence: CASSLGQGAREQYF. The CDR3, as DNA: TGTGCCAGCAGCTTGGGACAGGGGGCGCGCGAGCAGTACTTC.

This sequence joins TRBV14 and TRBJ2-7, with D perhaps matching TRBD2 (6 bases). This CDR3 has 13 amino acids. Germline assignment: CDR1 SGHDN and CDR2 FVKESK. Trimming pared 4 bases from V and 6 bases from J, leaving 13 bases between. CDR3 sequence reads: CASSPFLGGEQYF. CDR3 in DNA: TGTGCCAGCAGCCCTTTCTTGGGGGGCGAGCAGTACTTC.

This clone was counted only a few times. This chain connects TRBV29-1 to TRBJ1-1; a possible D gene is TRBD1 (5 bases). Germline V gene data show CDR1 as SQVTM and CDR2 as ANQGSEA. The CDR3 is 13 residues long. V lost 4 bases and J lost 1, with 10 bases in between. In DNA form, the CDR3 reads TGCAGCGTTGGGGGACTCACGAACACTGAAGCTTTCTTT. This gives the protein CSVGGLTNTEAFF.

The chain combines TRBV4-3 with TRBJ2-1; tentative D call: TRBD2 (6 bases). Trimming removed 1 base from V and 6 bases from J, with 16 bases in between. Looked up from germline, CDR1 is LGHNA and CDR2 is YSLEER. The CDR3 is 16 residues long. CDR3 coding DNA: TGCGCCAGCAGCCAAGGAGGGGCGGGAAGGAGCAATGAGCAGTTCTTC. Protein: CASSQGGAGRSNEQFF.

V is TRBV6-5 and J is TRBJ2-5; D not resolved. Germline assignment: CDR1 MNHEY and CDR2 SVGAGI. The CDR3 totals 15 residues. With 2 bases removed from V and 5 bases from J, the gap between germline ends came to 15 bases. The CDR3 loop is CASSYDGLAGETQYF. CDR3 DNA: TGTGCCAGCAGTTACGACGGGTTAGCAGGCGAGACCCAGTACTTC.

A remark on this clone: Compared with germline, one end of the junction differs, possibly owing to a read error. The chain recombines TRBV9 with TRBJ1-2; D is undetermined. CDR1 SGDLS and CDR2 YYNGEE come from the germline V gene. The CDR3 is 15 residues long. The CDR3 reads CASSVGYPTNDGYTF. DNA of the CDR3: TGTGCCAGCAGCGTAGGGTACCCTACTAACGATGGCTACACCTTC.

The chain is built from TRBV29-1 and TRBJ2-5; D call uncertain. CDR1 is SQVTM and CDR2 is ANQGSEA in the germline V gene. There are 15 residues in the CDR3. V was pared by 2 bases and J by 5 bases, with 18 bases between. CDR3 amino acids: CSVESPTVPGETQYF. The DNA of the CDR3 is TGCAGCGTTGAAAGCCCAACCGTGCCCGGGGAGACCCAGTACTTC.

The genes are TRBV28 and TRBJ1-2; no definite D call. Per germline, CDR1 MDHEN and CDR2 SYDVKM. The CDR3 sequence is 13 residues long. V was pared by 7 bases and J by 4 bases, with 13 bases between. Written as DNA, the CDR3 is TGTGCCAGCATGTCGGGCGGAGGCTATGGCTACACCTTC. Amino acids: CASMSGGGYGYTF.

V is TRBV6-1 and J is TRBJ2-7; D gene ambiguous. V was shortened by 1 base and J by 3 bases, with 4 bases between the two germline ends. This CDR3 contains 12 residues. Per germline, CDR1 MNHNS and CDR2 SASEGT. In nucleotides, the CDR3 is TGTGCCAGCAGTGAAGTTTTCTACGAGCAGTACTTC. Protein sequence: CASSEVFYEQYF.

This chain uses TRBV7-2 with TRBJ2-1; the match to TRBD2 covers 10 bases. V trimming: 5 bases; J trimming: 4 bases; junction bases outside the gene matches: 14. The CDR3 consists of 18 residues. Germline CDR1 reads SGHTA; CDR2 reads FQGNSA. The CDR3 coding sequence is TGTGCCAGCAGCCCGACCATACCAGGGACTAGCGCTTACAATGAGCAGTTCTTC. Its translation: CASSPTIPGTSAYNEQFF.

The gene calls are TRBV28 and TRBJ2-3; 7 bases are a match to TRBD2. CDR1 and CDR2 (germline): MDHEN, SYDVKM. After removal of 9 bases from V and 0 bases from J, the junction contained 6 bases not matched to a gene. The CDR3 is 14 amino acids. The CDR3 DNA follows: TGTGCCAGTGTAGCGGGTTCTAGCACAGATACGCAGTATTTT. This encodes CASVAGSSTDTQYF.